This T cell receptor (gamma chain) was observed in a study of Vδ1+ human thymocytes. Findings and limits, study-wide: In the thymus, TRG and TRD repertoires looked highly polyclonal with Gaussian CDR3 lengths. Donors shared many TRG clonotypes but few TRD clonotypes. The authors advised highly purified populations and single-cell validation.

Trimming removed 4 bases from V and 4 bases from J; junction bases left unmatched: 4. The CDR3 totals 12 residues. CDR1 is VENAVY, CDR2 YDSYNSRV, per germline. After alphabeta T cell depletion, CD3+ Vdelta1+ Vdelta2- thymocytes were sorted. Comment on this clone: Its target is not known.

Sequences come from RNA converted to cDNA by reverse transcription. CDR3 amplicons came from multiplex PCR with pooled V-gene forward and constant-region reverse primers. TCRdb re-identified clones in the multiplex PCR reads via CATT. The sample carries approximately 40,000 gamma-chain clones, over 20% recorded once. Input material: Vdelta1+ gamma-delta thymocytes from the thymus. Regarding subset: FACS-sorted CD3+ TCRalphabeta- TCRVdelta1+ TCRVdelta2- thymocytes. The clonotype comes from a girl less than two years old who had congenital heart surgery. This chain uses TRGV8 with TRGJ1 or TRGJ2. Here the CDR3 DNA reads TGTGCCACCTGGGACCAATATTATAAGAAACTCTTT. This encodes CATWDQYYKKLF.